Listed below are T cell receptor beta chains from one sample, sequenced in a study of T cell responses to AZD1222 COVID-19 vaccine. TCRdb keeps only in-frame clones here, not all; method: immunoSEQ multiplex PCR. The repertoire has under 70,000 clones, around 80% of them found once; the top ten carry around 5%. The sample was peripheral blood, taken 28 days after the second AZD1222 dose. The receptors derive from an adult who received the AZD1222 COVID-19 vaccine. The CDR3 runs from the conserved cysteine through the conserved F or W. The order of the fields is clone size, V gene, D gene, J gene, CDR3 DNA, CDR3 protein. D genes are given only for firm matches. Some rows have no size entry. The others give once, few or many, or a class for an expanded clone.

>.|TRBV3-1/TRBV3-2|.|TRBJ1-2
TGTGCCAGCAGACGGGACACCACCTACACCTTC
CASRRDTTYTF
>few|TRBV10-3|.|TRBJ1-2
TGTGCCATCAGTGACCCAACGACGGGGGCGCATGGCTACACCTTC
CAISDPTTGAHGYTF
>.|TRBV29-1|.|TRBJ2-6
TGCAGCGCCGGAGTGGGCGGCTCTGGGGCCAACGTCCTGACTTTC
CSAGVGGSGANVLTF
>.|TRBV20-1|TRBD1|TRBJ1-1
TGCAGTGCTCCTACCCAGGGGGCGACTTTCTTT
CSAPTQGATFF
>.|TRBV7-9|.|TRBJ2-3
TGTGCCAGCAGCTCCGGCAGGCACACAGATACGCAGTATTTT
CASSSGRHTDTQYF
>.|TRBV6-1|.|TRBJ1-5
TGTGCCAGCAGTGAAGCGGGCAGTTCAAATCAGCCCCAGCATTTT
CASSEAGSSNQPQHF
>.|TRBV27|TRBD2|TRBJ2-7
TGTGCCAGCAGTTTAAAGCCTGGACTAGCGGGTCCCTACGAGCAGTACTTC
CASSLKPGLAGPYEQYF
>once|TRBV3-1/TRBV3-2|.|TRBJ1-6
TGTGCCAGCGGAAAAACAGGGACACCCCTCCACTTT
CASGKTGTPLHF
>.|TRBV5-1|.|TRBJ1-2
TGCGCCAGCAGCCAGGACAGCTATGGCTACACCTTC
CASSQDSYGYTF
>.|TRBV28|TRBD1|TRBJ2-7
TGTGCCAGCAGTTCCCCGACAGGGGTCTCCTACGAGCAGTACTTC
CASSSPTGVSYEQYF
>.|TRBV11-2|.|TRBJ1-2
TGTGCCAGCAGCCTGAGGGGGATTCTGGGCTACACCTTC
CASSLRGILGYTF
>.|TRBV29-1|TRBD1|TRBJ1-1
TGCAGCGTCCAGGGGGCGCGGGGGAACACTGAAGCTTTCTTT
CSVQGARGNTEAFF
>.|TRBV14|TRBD1|TRBJ1-1
TGTGCCAGCAGCCAAGGACAGGGATTTGCTGAAGCTTTCTTT
CASSQGQGFAEAFF
>.|TRBV5-1|TRBD1|TRBJ1-1
TGCGCCAGCAGCTCGCCGGGACAGTCAGGAGGGAACACTGAAGCTTTCTTT
CASSSPGQSGGNTEAFF
>.|TRBV3-1/TRBV3-2|TRBD1|TRBJ2-3
TGTGCCAGCAGTTCCGACAGGGTAGGAGATACGCAGTATTTT
CASSSDRVGDTQYF
>.|TRBV15|.|TRBJ2-7
TGTGCCACCAGCAGAGATCGAACACGGTATAACGAGCAGTACTTC
CATSRDRTRYNEQYF
>.|TRBV10-2|.|TRBJ2-3
TGCGCCAGCAGTGTAAGGCGCGGGAATAGCGCAGATACGCAGTATTTT
CASSVRRGNSADTQYF
>.|TRBV11-2|.|TRBJ1-1
TGTGCCAGCAGCTTTTGGGACCGTGAAGCTTTCTTT
CASSFWDREAFF
>.|TRBV2|.|TRBJ2-1
TGTGCCAGCAGGGCCTCGGGATCCTACAATGAGCAGTTCTTC
CASRASGSYNEQFF
>.|TRBV4-2|.|TRBJ1-2
TGTGCCAGCAGCCTAGAAGTAGGAAGCCCTAACTATGGCTACACCTTC
CASSLEVGSPNYGYTF
>once|TRBV10-3|.|TRBJ1-2
TGTGCCATCAGTGACCGCGGGAGGGGGAGACTCTATGGCTACACCTTC
CAISDRGRGRLYGYTF
>.|TRBV3-1/TRBV3-2|TRBD2|TRBJ2-7
TGTGCCAGCAGCCAAAATCGACTAGCGGGTGGAACGAACTACGAGCAGTACTTC
CASSQNRLAGGTNYEQYF
>.|TRBV9|.|TRBJ1-1
TGTGCCAGCAGCGTAAGTCCCTTCACGGACACTGAAGCTTTCTTT
CASSVSPFTDTEAFF
>.|TRBV2|.|TRBJ1-5
TGTGCCAGCAGTGTGGGGGTAGAGCAGCCCCAGCATTTT
CASSVGVEQPQHF
>few|TRBV19|.|TRBJ1-1
TGTGCCAGTAGACGGACAGATCGGGGTGAAGCTTTCTTT
CASRRTDRGEAFF
>.|TRBV4-1|.|TRBJ2-3
TGCGCCAGCAGCCAAGAGGCAGACACAGATACGCAGTATTTT
CASSQEADTDTQYF
>.|TRBV6-5|TRBD1|TRBJ1-1
TGTGCCAGCAGCCCGGGACAGGGGTCTGAAGCTTTCTTT
CASSPGQGSEAFF
>.|TRBV4-1|TRBD2|TRBJ2-1
TGCGCCAGCAGCCAACCCCCCCTTAGCGCTAGCGGGGGGGCTAAAGACGACAATGAGCAGTTCTTC
CASSQPPLSASGGAKDDNEQFF